This T cell receptor beta chain was retrieved from a study of CD8 T cells in ankylosing spondylitis. Points on this clonotype: The antigen remains unidentified.

TCRdb re-called the 5' RACE reads through MiXCR, storing one row per CDR3 protein. The sample lists fewer than 500,000 distinct CDR3 sequences, 20% to 30% occurring once. The CDR3 has 15 amino acids. V was shortened by 1 base and J by 2 bases, with 12 bases between the two germline ends. Germline values: CDR1 SGHAT, CDR2 FQNNGV. Study-wide results and caveats: Eight highly homologous variants formed a TCR beta motif that appeared characteristic of ankylosing spondylitis blood.

Sequenced input: blood, either unsorted or a sorted T cell fraction (not recorded which). The sequence was collected from a male donor with ankylosing spondylitis. The rearrangement joins TRBV11-2 to TRBJ2-7; D gene ambiguous. The CDR3 loop is CASSLVLRNAYEQYF. The CDR3 coding sequence is TGTGCCAGCAGCTTAGTCCTGAGGAATGCCTACGAGCAGTACTTC.